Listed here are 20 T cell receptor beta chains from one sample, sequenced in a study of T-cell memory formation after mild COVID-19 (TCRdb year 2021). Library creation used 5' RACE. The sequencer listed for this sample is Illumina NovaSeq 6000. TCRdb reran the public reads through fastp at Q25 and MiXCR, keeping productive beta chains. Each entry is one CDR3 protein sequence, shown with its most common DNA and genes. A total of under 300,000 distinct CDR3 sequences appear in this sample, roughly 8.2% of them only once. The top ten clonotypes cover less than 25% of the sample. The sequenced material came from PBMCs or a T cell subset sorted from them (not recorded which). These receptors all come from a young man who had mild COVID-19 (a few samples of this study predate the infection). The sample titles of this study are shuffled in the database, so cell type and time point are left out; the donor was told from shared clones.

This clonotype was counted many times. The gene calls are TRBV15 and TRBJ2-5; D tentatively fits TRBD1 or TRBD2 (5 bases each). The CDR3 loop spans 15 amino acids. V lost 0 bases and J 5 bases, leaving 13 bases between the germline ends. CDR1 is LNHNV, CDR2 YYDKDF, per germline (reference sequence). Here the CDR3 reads CATSRDPGTRETQYF. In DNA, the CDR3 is TGTGCCACCAGCAGAGATCCGGGGACCCGGGAGACCCAGTACTTC.

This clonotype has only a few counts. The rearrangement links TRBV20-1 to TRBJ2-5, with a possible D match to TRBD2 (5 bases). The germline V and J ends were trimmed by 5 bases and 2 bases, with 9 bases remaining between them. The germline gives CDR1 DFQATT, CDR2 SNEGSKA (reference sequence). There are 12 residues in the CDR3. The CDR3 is CSAPRDQETQYF. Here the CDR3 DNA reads TGCAGTGCTCCGAGGGATCAAGAGACCCAGTACTTC.

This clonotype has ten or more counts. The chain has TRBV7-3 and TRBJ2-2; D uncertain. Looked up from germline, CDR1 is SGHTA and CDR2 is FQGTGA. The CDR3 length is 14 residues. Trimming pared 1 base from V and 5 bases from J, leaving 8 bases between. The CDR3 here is CASSLSSGTGELFF. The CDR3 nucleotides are TGTGCCAGCAGCTTAAGTTCGGGTACCGGGGAGCTGTTTTTT.

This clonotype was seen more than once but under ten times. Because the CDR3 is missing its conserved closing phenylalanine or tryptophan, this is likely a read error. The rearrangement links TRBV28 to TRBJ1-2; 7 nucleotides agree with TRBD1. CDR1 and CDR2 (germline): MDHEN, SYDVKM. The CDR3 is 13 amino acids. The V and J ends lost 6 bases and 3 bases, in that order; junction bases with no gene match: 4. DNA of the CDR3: TGTGCCAGCAGCTCCGGACAGGACTATGGCTACACCTTA. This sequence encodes CASSSGQDYGYTL.

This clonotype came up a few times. The CDR3 coding sequence is TGTGCCATCAGTGAGGGACAGATTGGAAACACCATATATTTT. This translates into CAISEGQIGNTIYF. V and J are TRBV10-3 and TRBJ1-3; weak D call: TRBD1 (6 bases). V gave up 2 bases and J gave up 3 bases, with 8 bases separating them. The V gene's germline CDR1 is ENHRY and CDR2 SYGVKD. The CDR3 runs 14 residues.

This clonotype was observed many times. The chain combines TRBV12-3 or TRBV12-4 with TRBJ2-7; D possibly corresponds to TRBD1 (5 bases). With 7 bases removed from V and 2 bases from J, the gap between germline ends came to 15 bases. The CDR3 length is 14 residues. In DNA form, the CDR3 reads TGTGCCAGCACAGGCAGAAGGGGCGCCTACGAGCAGTACTTC. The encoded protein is CASTGRRGAYEQYF.

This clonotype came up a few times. This CDR3 is CASSDDRVLQETQYF. CDR3 sequence (DNA): TGTGCCAGCAGTGATGACAGGGTTTTACAAGAGACCCAGTACTTC. The gene calls are TRBV2 and TRBJ2-5; 7 nucleotides agree with TRBD1. The germline gives CDR1 SNHLY, CDR2 FYNNEI. CDR3 length equals 15 residues. V lost 3 bases, J lost 2 bases, and 6 bases stayed unmatched.

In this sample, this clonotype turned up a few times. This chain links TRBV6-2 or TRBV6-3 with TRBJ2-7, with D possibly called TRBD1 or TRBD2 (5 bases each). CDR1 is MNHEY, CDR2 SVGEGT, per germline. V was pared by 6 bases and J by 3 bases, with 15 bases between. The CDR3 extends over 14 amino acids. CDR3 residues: CASRGTGDLYEQYF. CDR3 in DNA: TGTGCCAGCAGGGGAACCGGGGACCTCTACGAGCAGTACTTC.

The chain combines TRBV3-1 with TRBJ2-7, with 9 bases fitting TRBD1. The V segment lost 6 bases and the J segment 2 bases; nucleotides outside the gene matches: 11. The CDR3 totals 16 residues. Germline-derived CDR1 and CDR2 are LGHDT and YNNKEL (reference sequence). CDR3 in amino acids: CASRRTGGHLTYEQYF. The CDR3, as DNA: TGTGCCAGCAGACGAACAGGGGGCCATCTCACCTACGAGCAGTACTTC.

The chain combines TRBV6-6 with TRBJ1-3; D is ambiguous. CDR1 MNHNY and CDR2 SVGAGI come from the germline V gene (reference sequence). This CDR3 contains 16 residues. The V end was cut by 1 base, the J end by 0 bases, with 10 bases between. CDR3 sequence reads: CASSYLGQSSGNTIYF. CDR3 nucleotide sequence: TGTGCCAGCAGTTACTTGGGCCAGAGCTCTGGAAACACCATATATTTT.

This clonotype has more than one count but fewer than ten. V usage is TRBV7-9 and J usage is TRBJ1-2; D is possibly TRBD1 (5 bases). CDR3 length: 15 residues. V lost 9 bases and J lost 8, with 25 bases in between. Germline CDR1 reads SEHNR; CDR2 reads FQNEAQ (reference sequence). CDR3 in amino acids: CASCPLSPLEGGYTF. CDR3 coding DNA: TGTGCCAGTTGCCCACTAAGCCCGCTTGAGGGGGGCTACACCTTC.

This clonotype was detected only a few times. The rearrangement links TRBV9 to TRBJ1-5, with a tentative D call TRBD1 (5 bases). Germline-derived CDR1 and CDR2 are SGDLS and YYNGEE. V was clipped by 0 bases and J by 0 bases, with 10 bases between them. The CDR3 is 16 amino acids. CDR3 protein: CASSVVAGNSNQPQHF. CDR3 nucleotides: TGTGCCAGCAGCGTAGTGGCAGGGAATAGCAATCAGCCCCAGCATTTT. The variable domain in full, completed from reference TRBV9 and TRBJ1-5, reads DSGVTQTPKHLITATGQRVTLRCSPRSGDLSVYWYQQSLDQGLQFLIQYYNGEERAKGNILERFSAQQFPDLHSELNLSSLELGDSALYFCASSVVAGNSNQPQHFGDGTRLSIL.

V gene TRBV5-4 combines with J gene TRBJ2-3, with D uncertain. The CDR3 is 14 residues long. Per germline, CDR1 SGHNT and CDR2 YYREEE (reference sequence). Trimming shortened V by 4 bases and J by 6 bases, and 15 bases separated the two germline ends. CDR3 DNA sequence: TGTGCCAGCAGCCTCCACTCAGCGCGGGATACGCAGTATTTT. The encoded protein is CASSLHSARDTQYF.

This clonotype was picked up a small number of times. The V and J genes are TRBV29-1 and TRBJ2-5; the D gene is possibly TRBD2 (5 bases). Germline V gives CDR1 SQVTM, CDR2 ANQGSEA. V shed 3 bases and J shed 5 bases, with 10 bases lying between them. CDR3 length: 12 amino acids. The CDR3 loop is CSVDGVVETQYF. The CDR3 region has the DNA TGCAGCGTTGACGGGGTCGTGGAGACCCAGTACTTC.

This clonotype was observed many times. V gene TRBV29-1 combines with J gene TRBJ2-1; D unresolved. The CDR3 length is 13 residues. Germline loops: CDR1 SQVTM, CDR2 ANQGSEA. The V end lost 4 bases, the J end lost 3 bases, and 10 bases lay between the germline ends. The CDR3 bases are TGCAGCGTTGTCGTAGGGAACTACAATGAGCAGTTCTTC. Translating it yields CSVVVGNYNEQFF.

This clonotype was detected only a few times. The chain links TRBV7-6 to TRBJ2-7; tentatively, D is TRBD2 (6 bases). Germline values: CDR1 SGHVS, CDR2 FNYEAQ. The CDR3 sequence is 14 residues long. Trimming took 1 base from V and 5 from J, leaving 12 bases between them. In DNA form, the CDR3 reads TGTGCCAGCAGCTTAGGGGCCCGGGGGAACGAGCAGTACTTC. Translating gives CASSLGARGNEQYF.

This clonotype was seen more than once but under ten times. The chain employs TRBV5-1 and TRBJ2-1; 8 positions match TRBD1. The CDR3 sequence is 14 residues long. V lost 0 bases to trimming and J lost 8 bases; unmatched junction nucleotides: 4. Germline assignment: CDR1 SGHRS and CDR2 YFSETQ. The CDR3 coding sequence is TGCGCCAGCAGCTTGGGGACAGGGTTCGATGAGCAGTTCTTC. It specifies CASSLGTGFDEQFF.

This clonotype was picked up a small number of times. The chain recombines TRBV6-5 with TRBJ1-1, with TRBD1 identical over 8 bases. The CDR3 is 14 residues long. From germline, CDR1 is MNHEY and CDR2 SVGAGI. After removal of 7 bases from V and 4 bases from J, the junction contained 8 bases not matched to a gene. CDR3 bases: TGTGCCAGCAATATCAGGGGGCTTGGCACTGAAGCTTTCTTT. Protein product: CASNIRGLGTEAFF.

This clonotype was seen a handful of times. The CDR3 DNA is TGTGCCAGCAGTCCAGGGGGCGCAGACACCGGGGAGCTGTTTTTT. Protein: CASSPGGADTGELFF. The chain employs TRBV9 and TRBJ2-2; 8 nucleotides match TRBD1. Unmatched junction bases numbered 6, after V lost 5 bases and J lost 3 bases. The CDR3 is 15 amino acids. The germline CDR1 and CDR2 sequences are SGDLS and YYNGEE.

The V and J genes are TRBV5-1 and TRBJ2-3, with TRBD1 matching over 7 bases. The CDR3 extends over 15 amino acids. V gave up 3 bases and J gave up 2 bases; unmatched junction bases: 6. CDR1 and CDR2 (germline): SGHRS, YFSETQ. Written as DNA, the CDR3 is TGCGCCAGCAGCTCCACCGGGACAGCCACAGATACGCAGTATTTT. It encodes CASSSTGTATDTQYF.